A single sample gave rise to the 11 T cell receptor beta chains below, sequenced in a study of CD8+ T cells in alopecia areata. RNA was isolated and reverse transcribed to cDNA, the sequencing template. The repertoire was sequenced with immunoSEQ multiplex PCR; TCRdb's copy has only in-frame clones and lacks some. The sample has 120,000 or so clones, around 61% seen once. The sequencing sample was made of CD4+ T cells sorted from blood. All receptors derive from a human donor in good health.

The chain joins TRBV30 to TRBJ2-7; weak D call: TRBD2 (6 bases). With 7 bases removed from V and 2 bases from J, the gap between germline ends came to 12 bases. CDR3 length: 12 residues. Germline CDR1 GTSNPN, CDR2 SVGIG (reference sequence). For the CDR3, the DNA is TGTGCCTTCAGCGGAGGGACCTACGAGCAGTACTTC. Residues: CAFSGGTYEQYF.

This chain uses TRBV10-3 with TRBJ2-3; no clear D gene. The germline V gene encodes CDR1 ENHRY and CDR2 SYGVKD. This CDR3 region has 13 residues. V lost 6 bases and J 4 bases, leaving 11 bases between the germline ends. The CDR3 loop reads CAIRVRNADTQYF. The CDR3 DNA reads as TGTGCCATCAGAGTTAGAAACGCAGATACGCAGTATTTT.

The genes are TRBV4-2 and TRBJ2-1; possible D gene TRBD2, 5 bases. The germline CDR1 and CDR2 sequences are LGHNA and YNFKEQ. The CDR3 sequence is 15 residues long. The V gene lost 0 bases and the J gene lost 2 bases, with 8 bases spanning the gap. CDR3 in DNA: TGTGCCAGCAGCCAAGATGGTAGCGCCTACAATGAGCAGTTCTTC. Translated, it gives CASSQDGSAYNEQFF.

V is TRBV27 and J is TRBJ2-6; D may be TRBD1 (6 bases). Germline V CDR1 and CDR2: MNHEY, SMNVEV (reference sequence). V lost 5 bases, J lost 2 bases, and 19 bases lay in between. This CDR3 spans 18 amino acids. The CDR3 coding sequence is TGTGCCAGCAGTCCTAGGACAGCTTCCTCTCCTGGGGCCAACGTCCTGACTTTC. It is translated as CASSPRTASSPGANVLTF.

This sequence joins TRBV11-2 and TRBJ2-5, with D possibly TRBD2 on 6 matching bases. This CDR3 comprises 14 residues. Germline CDR1 reads SGHAT; CDR2 reads FQNNGV. Trimming took off 5 bases at V and 2 bases at J, with 12 bases between the two ends. In DNA, the CDR3 is TGTGCCAGCAGCCGGGGGAGGCTTCAAGAGACCCAGTACTTC. This gives the protein CASSRGRLQETQYF.

The chain is built from TRBV19 and TRBJ2-1, with 13 bases identical to TRBD2. After removal of 9 bases from V and 7 bases from J, the junction contained 3 bases not matched to a gene. This CDR3 has 13 amino acids. Germline CDR1 and CDR2: LNHDA and SQIVND (reference sequence). DNA for the CDR3: TGTGCCAGCAGACTAGCGGGGGGTAATGAGCAGTTCTTC. Translated: CASRLAGGNEQFF.

The chain combines TRBV5-1 with TRBJ2-3; 10 bases agree with TRBD1. CDR1 SGHRS and CDR2 YFSETQ come from the germline V gene. J gave up 4 bases and V 2 bases, and 4 bases lay outside the gene matches. The CDR3 covers 15 residues. This CDR3 reads CASSFDRGLPDTQYF. Written as DNA, the CDR3 is TGCGCCAGCAGCTTCGACAGGGGGCTGCCAGATACGCAGTATTTT.

There are a few counts of this clone. The J gene is TRBJ2-1, the V gene TRBV6-6; 10 nucleotides agree with TRBD1. The CDR3 length is 14 residues. Unmatched junction bases numbered 11, after V lost 9 bases and J lost 9 bases. Per germline, CDR1 MNHNY and CDR2 SVGAGI (reference sequence). The CDR3 loop reads CASTGTGVEVEQFF. CDR3 DNA sequence: TGTGCCAGTACCGGGACAGGGGTGGAAGTTGAGCAGTTCTTC.

This clone was counted at least ten times. The chain has TRBV14 and TRBJ1-4; the D gene is possibly TRBD1 (6 bases). CDR3 length: 15 residues. Trimming cost V 3 bases and J 6 bases, with 14 bases left between them. Germline V gives CDR1 SGHDN, CDR2 FVKESK. The CDR3, as DNA: TGTGCCAGCAGCCAGATACAGGGCGTATATGAAAAACTGTTTTTT. Amino acids: CASSQIQGVYEKLFF.

The chain uses TRBV29-1 and TRBJ1-1; D call uncertain. V lost 3 bases, J lost 2 bases, and 7 bases lay in between. CDR3 length equals 12 residues. CDR1 is SQVTM, CDR2 ANQGSEA, per germline. For the CDR3, the DNA is TGCAGCGTTGAGAGGAGAAACACTGAAGCTTTCTTT. Amino acid sequence: CSVERRNTEAFF.

Only one count was recorded for this clone. V usage is TRBV5-1 and J usage is TRBJ1-3, with TRBD1 identical over 7 bases. Germline V CDR1 and CDR2: SGHRS, YFSETQ. V shed 0 bases, J shed 2 bases, and the junction held 2 bases outside the gene matches. The CDR3 runs to 15 residues. In DNA form, the CDR3 reads TGCGCCAGCAGCTTGGAAGGGGGCACTGGAAACACCATATATTTT. Amino acid sequence: CASSLEGGTGNTIYF.